A few counts support the clone carrying this T cell receptor beta chain. Its antigen is unknown. The sample belongs to a study of cytomegalovirus exposure and HLA in healthy donors. In the study overall: Both the 120 validation repertoires and the roughly 700 first-cohort repertoires used the same platform, as reported by a later analysis.

Study conclusions and caveats: Cytomegalovirus-associated TCR beta chains were listed, numbering under 200.

Germline V gives CDR1 SGHVS, CDR2 FQNEAQ. The CDR3 covers 15 residues. V trimming: 7 bases; J trimming: 2 bases; junction bases outside the gene matches: 9. Sequencing used immunoSEQ multiplex PCR; TCRdb keeps in-frame clones, though not all of them. The sample has approximately 120,000 clones, roughly 87% seen once. The gene calls are TRBV7-8 and TRBJ2-5; 8 bases fit TRBD2. The sample taken for sequencing was PBMCs. The sequence was collected from a woman between 18 and 29 years old in good health and CMV-seronegative. This CDR3 reads CASKRRVAGQETQYF. CDR3 bases: TGTGCCAGCAAAAGGAGGGTAGCGGGGCAAGAGACCCAGTACTTC.